Here is one T cell receptor beta chain with its context. No antigen is known for it. A much larger clone lies one base from this, so it may be a read error. Germline CDR1 reads SGHTA; CDR2 reads FQGNSA. This CDR3 spans 11 amino acids. A second roughly 6 to 12 cycle PCR used barcoded and J-beta primers. A single record per CDR3 protein comes from TCRdb applying MiXCR to the 5' RACE reads. The sample includes hundreds of thousands of distinct CDR3 sequences, approximately 30% of them seen just once. The data belong to a study of blood T cells in healthy people across ages. General study points: Diversity figures derived from one million T cells were judged to underestimate the true value.

The clonotype comes from an elderly woman in good health. Sequencing was carried out using blood. The chain uses TRBV7-2 and TRBJ1-1; D is unclear. The CDR3 loop is CAISLSTEAFF. The DNA for the CDR3 is TGTGCCATCAGCTTATCCACTGAAGCTTTCTTT.